These 26 T cell receptor beta chains came from one sample sequenced in a study of blood T cell repertoires in COVID-19. Sequencing was performed with immunoSEQ multiplex PCR; in TCRdb, only in-frame clones are kept and a portion is missing. The sample holds 120,000 to 150,000 clones; 60% to 85% are singletons and the top ten take around 16%. Sample: peripheral blood. The receptors derive from a man aged 50-60 years with acute or convalescent COVID-19.

This chain connects TRBV10-1 to TRBJ1-1, with D unclear. Germline V gene sequence: CDR1 WNHNN, CDR2 SYGVQD (reference sequence). This CDR3 comprises 13 residues. The V end was cut by 3 bases, the J end by 0 bases, with 5 bases between. CDR3 region: CASSDPVNTEAFF. CDR3 coding DNA: TGCGCCAGCAGTGACCCGGTGAACACTGAAGCTTTCTTT.

The rearrangement links TRBV18 to TRBJ2-5; unclear D gene. The length of the CDR3 is 16 residues. CDR1 KGHSH and CDR2 LQKENI come from the germline V gene. Trimming took off 3 bases at V and 1 base at J, with 15 bases between the two ends. The CDR3 sequence is CASSPKIASSQETQYF. The CDR3 bases are TGTGCCAGCTCACCGAAAATCGCTAGTAGCCAAGAGACCCAGTACTTC.

The gene calls are TRBV5-6 and TRBJ1-2; 8 positions match TRBD1. CDR1 is SGHDT, CDR2 YYEEEE, per germline. V shed 0 bases, J shed 8 bases, and the junction held 6 bases outside the gene matches. The CDR3 consists of 14 residues. The CDR3 DNA reads TGTGCCAGCAGCTTGGGACAGGGGACCGGGGGCTACACCTTC. The encoded protein is CASSLGQGTGGYTF. Combining the CDR3 with reference TRBV5-6 and TRBJ1-2 gives the whole variable domain DAGVTQSPTHLIKTRGQQVTLRCSPKSGHDTVSWYQQALGQGPQFIFQYYEEEERQRGNFPDRFSGHQFPNYSSELNVNALLLGDSALYLCASSLGQGTGGYTFGSGTRLTVV.

CDR3 nucleotide sequence: TGTGCCAGCAGTTCTCAGGGGGACTCTGGAAACACCATATATTTT. Encoded protein: CASSSQGDSGNTIYF. This chain connects TRBV2 to TRBJ1-3; 7 positions agree with TRBD1. Germline lookup yields CDR1 SNHLY and CDR2 FYNNEI. The CDR3 is 15 amino acids. V shed 5 bases, J shed 0 bases, and the junction held 4 bases outside the gene matches.

CDR3 nucleotides: TGTGCCAGCAGCCAGGGGACAGGGCCGAACACTGAAGCTTTCTTT. Protein product: CASSQGTGPNTEAFF. The V gene is TRBV14, the J gene TRBJ1-1, with 9 bases matching TRBD1. Trimming took 3 bases from V and 1 from J; bases not matched to a gene: 3. In germline, CDR1 is SGHDN, CDR2 FVKESK. The CDR3 runs to 15 residues.

This clone was detected only once. The rearrangement links TRBV28 to TRBJ1-2; possibly TRBD1 for D (6 bases). This CDR3 is 14 amino acids long. V was cut by 3 bases and J by 2 bases, with 10 bases left in between. Germline V gives CDR1 MDHEN, CDR2 SYDVKM. DNA of the CDR3: TGTGCCAGCAGTTTGCAGGGGACCAACTATGGCTACACCTTC. Protein: CASSLQGTNYGYTF.

The rearrangement joins TRBV7-8 to TRBJ1-2; the match to TRBD1 covers 8 bases. The J segment lost 8 bases and the V segment lost 4 bases, leaving 18 bases of the junction unmatched. CDR1 and CDR2 from the germline V gene are SGHVS and FQNEAQ. The CDR3 loop spans 17 amino acids. Written as DNA, the CDR3 is TGTGCCAGCAGCTCCGAACTCCAGGGGGCTAGTCGAAAAGGCTACACCTTC. Amino acids: CASSSELQGASRKGYTF.

The chain recombines TRBV10-3 with TRBJ2-5; D perhaps matches TRBD1 (6 bases). Trimming stripped 7 bases from V and 7 bases from J, with 22 bases between. From germline, CDR1 is ENHRY and CDR2 SYGVKD. The CDR3 loop spans 15 amino acids. The CDR3 sequence: CAIIRDNSYKGTQYF. The CDR3 DNA reads TGTGCCATCATTCGGGACAATAGTTACAAAGGGACCCAGTACTTC.

The V and J genes are TRBV7-6 and TRBJ2-7; D remains ambiguous. Trimming stripped 1 base from V and 7 bases from J, with 8 bases between. The germline CDR1 and CDR2 sequences are SGHVS and FNYEAQ. This CDR3 is 12 amino acids long. CDR3 in amino acids: CASSLEFGEQYF. The CDR3 DNA reads TGTGCCAGCAGCTTAGAGTTCGGGGAGCAGTACTTC.

This chain links TRBV9 with TRBJ1-3; D gene uncertain. In germline, CDR1 is SGDLS, CDR2 YYNGEE. V was pared by 7 bases and J by 2 bases, with 19 bases between. This CDR3 is 16 amino acids long. CDR3 region: CASARSLLEAGNTIYF. The DNA of the CDR3 is TGTGCCAGCGCTCGGAGCCTCTTGGAGGCTGGAAACACCATATATTTT.

The chain is built from TRBV5-1 and TRBJ1-1, with D tentatively TRBD1 (5 bases). This CDR3 has 15 amino acids. Germline V gene data show CDR1 as SGHRS and CDR2 as YFSETQ. Trimming stripped 3 bases from V and 1 base from J, with 13 bases between. The CDR3 sequence: CASSSSGFTNTEAFF. CDR3 bases: TGCGCCAGCAGCTCATCAGGGTTCACGAACACTGAAGCTTTCTTT.

This clone showed up many times. The V gene is TRBV19, the J gene TRBJ1-2; maybe TRBD1 (5 bases). The V and J ends lost 3 bases and 3 bases respectively, with 14 bases between them. The germline V gene has CDR1 LNHDA and CDR2 SQIVND (reference sequence). The CDR3 extends over 15 amino acids. In DNA, the CDR3 is TGTGCCAGTAGTATTGGACATTATTTAGACTATGGCTACACCTTC. Translation: CASSIGHYLDYGYTF.

The rearrangement joins TRBV5-1 to TRBJ2-1; 8 nucleotides agree with TRBD1. CDR3 size: 14 residues. Losses at the gene ends were 6 bases for V and 4 bases for J; bases not matched to a gene: 6. Germline values: CDR1 SGHRS, CDR2 YFSETQ. CDR3: CASTTGGLYNEQFF. The CDR3 DNA reads as TGCGCCAGCACCACAGGGGGGCTTTACAATGAGCAGTTCTTC.

This chain links TRBV30 with TRBJ1-2; D remains ambiguous. This CDR3 has 13 residues. The ends were cut back, 1 base at V and 2 bases at J, with 8 bases in the middle. Germline loops: CDR1 GTSNPN, CDR2 SVGIG (reference sequence). This CDR3 reads CAWSAQVNYGYTF. The DNA for the CDR3 is TGTGCCTGGAGTGCCCAGGTAAACTATGGCTACACCTTC.

Only a few counts were recorded for this clone. The V call is TRBV30, the J call TRBJ1-2; possibly TRBD1 for D (6 bases). This CDR3 contains 15 residues. The germline gives CDR1 GTSNPN, CDR2 SVGIG (reference sequence). Between the trimmed V and J ends, which lost 3 bases and 0 bases, there was a span of 14 bases. The CDR3, as DNA: TGTGCCTGGAGAAGGACAGAGACCACTAACTATGGCTACACCTTC. It specifies CAWRRTETTNYGYTF.

The V and J genes are TRBV2 and TRBJ2-1; D is unresolved. Germline lookup yields CDR1 SNHLY and CDR2 FYNNEI. Deletions cut 3 bases from V and 0 bases from J, with 6 bases between. CDR3 length: 14 amino acids. For the CDR3, the DNA is TGTGCCAGCAGTGAGTACAGCTCCTACAATGAGCAGTTCTTC. Amino acids: CASSEYSSYNEQFF.

The chain combines TRBV18 with TRBJ1-5; the match to TRBD1 covers 8 bases. Germline CDR1 KGHSH, CDR2 LQKENI. The CDR3 contains 15 residues. V shed 3 bases and J 10 bases; nucleotides not matched to a gene: 11. CDR3 nucleotide sequence: TGTGCCAGCTCACCCAGTGGACAGGGATCCCCCCCCCAGCATTTT. This sequence encodes CASSPSGQGSPPQHF.

The gene calls are TRBV30 and TRBJ2-7; 9 bases match TRBD2. This CDR3 region has 13 residues. The V gene's germline CDR1 is GTSNPN and CDR2 SVGIG (reference sequence). J gave up 7 bases and V 2 bases, and 6 bases lay outside the gene matches. CDR3 sequence reads: CAWSIAGGHEQYF. CDR3 DNA sequence: TGTGCCTGGAGTATCGCGGGGGGGCATGAGCAGTACTTC. The entire variable domain, with the rest obtained from reference TRBV30 and TRBJ2-7, is as follows: SQTIHQWPATLVQPVGSPLSLECTVEGTSNPNLYWYRQAAGRGLQLLFYSVGIGQISSEVPQNLSASRPQDRQFILSSKKLLLSDSGFYLCAWSIAGGHEQYFGPGTRLTVT.

V and J are TRBV10-2 and TRBJ2-7; D is ambiguous. The V end lost 4 bases, the J end lost 1 base, and 5 bases lay between the germline ends. The germline V gene encodes CDR1 WSHSY and CDR2 SAAADI. The length of the CDR3 is 12 residues. DNA of the CDR3: TGCGCCAGCAGTGGGGCTTCCTACGAGCAGTACGTC. Protein: CASSGASYEQYV.

The chain couples TRBV11-2 to TRBJ2-3; 9 bases match TRBD1. This CDR3 contains 16 residues. Germline V CDR1 and CDR2: SGHAT, FQNNGV. After removal of 4 bases from V and 7 bases from J, the junction contained 12 bases not matched to a gene. The CDR3 sequence is CASSSGQGYASNTQYF. The CDR3 DNA follows: TGTGCCAGCAGCTCAGGACAGGGGTATGCCTCTAATACGCAGTATTTT.

The chain has TRBV30 and TRBJ1-2; 12 nucleotides match TRBD1. Germline CDR1 is GTSNPN and CDR2 is SVGIG (reference sequence). Trimming took 0 bases from V and 7 from J; bases not matched to a gene: 3. The CDR3 has 14 residues. In DNA, the CDR3 is TGTGCCTGGAGTGTAGGGACAGGGGGCTCTGGCTACACCTTC. Its translation: CAWSVGTGGSGYTF. Combining the CDR3 with reference TRBV30 and TRBJ1-2 gives the whole variable domain SQTIHQWPATLVQPVGSPLSLECTVEGTSNPNLYWYRQAAGRGLQLLFYSVGIGQISSEVPQNLSASRPQDRQFILSSKKLLLSDSGFYLCAWSVGTGGSGYTFGSGTRLTVV.

The chain uses TRBV5-1 and TRBJ2-3, with TRBD2 as a possible D gene (6 bases). The CDR3 contains 19 residues. V shed 0 bases and J shed 0 bases, with 20 bases lying between them. Germline V gives CDR1 SGHRS, CDR2 YFSETQ. This chain's CDR3 is CASSLAIWAGTPSTDTQYF. For the CDR3, the DNA is TGCGCCAGCAGCTTGGCAATATGGGCGGGGACTCCTAGCACAGATACGCAGTATTTT.

The chain uses TRBV2 and TRBJ2-3, with 10 bases matching TRBD1. This CDR3 is 15 amino acids long. Germline V gene lookup returns CDR1 SNHLY and CDR2 FYNNEI. The J segment lost 8 bases and the V segment lost 3 bases, leaving 8 bases of the junction unmatched. The CDR3, as DNA: TGTGCCAGCAGTGAGGACAGGGGGATCCCCGGTACGCAGTATTTT. Residues: CASSEDRGIPGTQYF.

This clone was found a few times. The chain carries TRBV7-9 and TRBJ1-2; 7 positions agree with TRBD1. V gave up 6 bases and J gave up 6 bases; unmatched junction bases: 7. Germline loops: CDR1 SEHNR, CDR2 FQNEAQ (reference sequence). The CDR3 extends over 13 amino acids. This chain's CDR3 is CASRSTGSDGYTF. DNA of the CDR3: TGTGCCAGCAGGTCGACAGGGTCGGATGGCTACACCTTC.

This sequence joins TRBV30 and TRBJ1-6; no firm D call. The CDR3 is made up of 16 amino acids. Germline V lookup: CDR1 GTSNPN, CDR2 SVGIG (reference sequence). Trimming stripped 5 bases from V and 0 bases from J, with 14 bases between. CDR3 in amino acids: CAWPGKRSSYNSPLHF. The CDR3 nucleotides are TGTGCCTGGCCCGGCAAAAGGAGCTCCTATAATTCACCCCTCCACTTT.

This clone was detected once. J is TRBJ1-2 and V is TRBV2; 9 bases agree with TRBD1. The trim removed 5 bases at V and 7 bases at J, leaving 2 bases unmatched. CDR1 is SNHLY and CDR2 is FYNNEI in the germline V gene. CDR3 length: 12 amino acids. The CDR3: CASSTQGAGYTF. The CDR3 coding sequence is TGTGCCAGCAGTACACAGGGGGCTGGCTACACCTTC.